This T cell receptor (beta chain) stems from a study of T cells in Graves' hyperthyroidism and ophthalmopathy. Germline-derived CDR1 and CDR2 are SGHAT and FQNNGV. The CDR3 extends over 13 amino acids. The V gene lost 3 bases and the J gene lost 5 bases, with 10 bases spanning the gap. This clonotype was counted ten times or more. It was RNA transcripts that yielded the amplified TCR beta CDR3 regions. The HTBI primer set was used in a first-round RT-PCR of the TCR CDR3. TCRdb analysed the multiplex PCR reads with MiXCR anew, one entry per CDR3 protein. This sample carries approximately 610,000 distinct CDR3 sequences, about 15% of them seen once, and the ten largest clones take approximately 4.2%. PBMCs were collected from a roughly 9.7 ml volume of fresh peripheral blood.

Sequenced material: blood. The TCR comes from a woman between 40 and 50 years old with Graves' ophthalmopathy. The chain carries TRBV11-2 and TRBJ2-5; TRBD2 might be the D (6 bases). CDR3 protein: CASSFGSGETQYF. DNA for the CDR3: TGTGCCAGCAGCTTCGGGAGTGGGGAGACCCAGTACTTC.